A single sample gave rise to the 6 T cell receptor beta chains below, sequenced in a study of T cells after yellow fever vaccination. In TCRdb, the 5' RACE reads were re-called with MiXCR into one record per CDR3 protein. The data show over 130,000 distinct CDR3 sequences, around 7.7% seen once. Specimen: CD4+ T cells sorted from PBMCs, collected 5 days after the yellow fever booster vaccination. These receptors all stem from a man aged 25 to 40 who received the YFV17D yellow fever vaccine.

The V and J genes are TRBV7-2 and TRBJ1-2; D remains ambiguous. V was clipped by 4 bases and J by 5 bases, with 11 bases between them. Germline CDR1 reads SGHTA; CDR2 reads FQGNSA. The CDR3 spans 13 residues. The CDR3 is CASSSRRGYGYTF. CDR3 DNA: TGTGCCAGCAGCTCCCGGAGAGGGTATGGCTACACCTTC.

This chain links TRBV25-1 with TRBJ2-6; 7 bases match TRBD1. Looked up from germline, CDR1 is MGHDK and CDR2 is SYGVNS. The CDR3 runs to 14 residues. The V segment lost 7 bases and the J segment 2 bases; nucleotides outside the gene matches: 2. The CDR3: CASTGTAGANVLTF. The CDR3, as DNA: TGTGCCAGCACGGGGACAGCTGGGGCCAACGTCCTGACTTTC.

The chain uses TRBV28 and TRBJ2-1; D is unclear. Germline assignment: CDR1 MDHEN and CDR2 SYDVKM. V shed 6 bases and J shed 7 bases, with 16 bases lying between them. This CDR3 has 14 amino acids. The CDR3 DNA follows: TGTGCCAGCAGCTTAGGCTCTACCTCGAATGAGCAGTTCTTC. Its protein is CASSLGSTSNEQFF.

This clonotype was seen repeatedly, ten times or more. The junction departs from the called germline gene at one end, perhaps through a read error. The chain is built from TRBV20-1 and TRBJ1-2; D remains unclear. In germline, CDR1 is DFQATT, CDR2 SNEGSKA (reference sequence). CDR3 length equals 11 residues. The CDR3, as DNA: TGCAGTGCTAGAGATAACTCTGGCTACACCTTC. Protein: CSARDNSGYTF.

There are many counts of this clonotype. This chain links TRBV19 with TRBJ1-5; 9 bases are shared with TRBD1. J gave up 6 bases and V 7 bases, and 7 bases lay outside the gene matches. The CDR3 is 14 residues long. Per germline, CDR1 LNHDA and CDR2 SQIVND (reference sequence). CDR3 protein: CASNGQGTLQPQHF. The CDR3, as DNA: TGTGCCAGTAACGGACAGGGGACACTTCAGCCCCAGCATTTT.

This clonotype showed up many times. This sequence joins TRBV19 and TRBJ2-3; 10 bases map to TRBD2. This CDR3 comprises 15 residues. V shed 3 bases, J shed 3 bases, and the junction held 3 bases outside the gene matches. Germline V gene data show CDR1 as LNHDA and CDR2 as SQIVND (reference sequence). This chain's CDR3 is CASSIRTSGTDTQYF. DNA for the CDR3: TGTGCCAGTAGTATCCGGACTAGCGGAACAGATACGCAGTATTTT.